This passage covers 10 T cell receptor beta chains from one sample sequenced in a study of T cell repertoires in cytomegalovirus infection. Using its own MiXCR run on the reads, TCRdb lists one record per CDR3 protein. The table includes about 490,000 distinct CDR3 sequences, around 10% detected once. Sequenced: PBMCs. Receptor source: a human donor in good health (CMV status not recorded). Some clones in this sample may be carry-over from other donors' samples.

The CDR3 loop is CAWKRMGTNTEAFF. For the CDR3, the DNA is TGTGCCTGGAAGAGGATGGGAACGAACACTGAAGCTTTCTTT. The rearrangement joins TRBV30 to TRBJ1-1; D call uncertain. The CDR3 totals 14 residues. Trimming took off 4 bases at V and 1 base at J, with 13 bases between the two ends. Germline lookup yields CDR1 GTSNPN and CDR2 SVGIG (reference sequence).

V is TRBV19 and J is TRBJ2-2, with D possibly being TRBD1 or TRBD2 (6 bases each). The CDR3 is 15 amino acids. The germline CDR1 and CDR2 sequences are LNHDA and SQIVND (reference sequence). Trimming took 3 bases from V and 4 from J, leaving 12 bases between them. Here the CDR3 DNA reads TGTGCCAGTAGTATCCCGGGGGCCCGCACCGGGGAGCTGTTTTTT. This translates into CASSIPGARTGELFF. Full variable domain (missing parts from reference TRBV19 and TRBJ2-2): DGGITQSPKYLFRKEGQNVTLSCEQNLNHDAMYWYRQDPGQGLRLIYYSQIVNDFQKGDIAEGYSVSREKKESFPLTVTSAQKNPTAFYLCASSIPGARTGELFFGEGSRLTVL.

At least ten counts were recorded for this clonotype. The chain's CDR3 is CASSPGTVNYGYTF. CDR3 coding DNA: TGTGCCAGCAGCCCGGGGACAGTTAACTATGGCTACACCTTC. This sequence joins TRBV7-8 and TRBJ1-2; 7 bases line up with TRBD1. The V and J ends lost 5 bases and 1 base, in that order; junction bases with no gene match: 4. The germline V gene has CDR1 SGHVS and CDR2 FQNEAQ. The CDR3 contains 14 residues. Full variable domain (remainder filled in from reference TRBV7-8 and TRBJ1-2): GAGVSQSPRYKVAKRGQDVALRCDPISGHVSLFWYQQALGQGPEFLTYFQNEAQLDKSGLPSDRFFAERPEGSVSTLKIQRTQQEDSAVYLCASSPGTVNYGYTFGSGTRLTVV.

This clonotype has at least ten counts. This chain joins TRBV7-8 and TRBJ1-6; D remains ambiguous. The CDR3 totals 15 residues. The V end was cut by 5 bases, the J end by 8 bases, with 16 bases between. Germline loops: CDR1 SGHVS, CDR2 FQNEAQ. This chain's CDR3 is CASSLDFYSYSPLHF. The CDR3, as DNA: TGTGCCAGCAGCCTAGATTTCTATTCGTATTCACCCCTCCACTTT.

The V and J genes are TRBV19 and TRBJ2-7, with a weak D call TRBD1 (5 bases). The germline V gene encodes CDR1 LNHDA and CDR2 SQIVND (reference sequence). The V end was cut by 5 bases, the J end by 2 bases, with 10 bases between. The CDR3 extends over 13 amino acids. The CDR3 sequence is CASSPGHTYEQYF. The CDR3 nucleotides are TGTGCCAGTAGTCCCGGACATACCTACGAGCAGTACTTC.

This clonotype was found many times. V gene TRBV20-1 combines with J gene TRBJ2-3; D assignment may be TRBD1 or TRBD2 (5 bases each). The V end was cut by 0 bases, the J end by 0 bases, with 13 bases between. The CDR3 spans 16 residues. Looked up from germline, CDR1 is DFQATT and CDR2 is SNEGSKA (reference sequence). CDR3 in amino acids: CSARDQGADSTDTQYF. CDR3 DNA sequence: TGCAGTGCTAGAGATCAGGGAGCGGACAGCACAGATACGCAGTATTTT.

V and J are TRBV19 and TRBJ1-5; D unresolved. The CDR3 totals 13 residues. The germline V gene has CDR1 LNHDA and CDR2 SQIVND (reference sequence). Trimming left V 5 bases short and J 6 bases short, with 11 bases between. The CDR3 sequence: CASSSRTSQPQHF. The CDR3 DNA reads TGTGCCAGTAGTTCCCGGACTTCTCAGCCCCAGCATTTT.

This clonotype was observed many times. V and J are TRBV29-1 and TRBJ2-1; D is uncertain. The CDR3 contains 11 residues. V was shortened by 4 bases and J by 9 bases, with 10 bases between the two germline ends. Germline V gene data show CDR1 as SQVTM and CDR2 as ANQGSEA. CDR3 sequence: CSVVPTTEQFF. The CDR3 DNA is TGCAGCGTTGTCCCTACCACTGAGCAGTTCTTC.

This clonotype was picked up many times. The chain couples TRBV12-3 or TRBV12-4 to TRBJ1-6; 10 positions agree with TRBD1. CDR3 length equals 14 residues. J was trimmed by 8 bases and V by 6 bases; bases with no gene match: 4. The CDR3 DNA reads TGTGCCAGCAGGGACAGGGGGTATTATTCACCCCTCCACTTT. Amino acids: CASRDRGYYSPLHF.

This clonotype was recorded many times. The V gene is TRBV14, the J gene TRBJ2-2; the D is unclear. V was cut by 0 bases and J by 0 bases, with 14 bases left in between. In germline, CDR1 is SGHDN, CDR2 FVKESK. There are 18 residues in the CDR3. The CDR3 loop reads CASSQDGRMAANTGELFF. The CDR3 DNA is TGTGCCAGCAGCCAAGACGGAAGGATGGCTGCGAACACCGGGGAGCTGTTTTTT.